The 24 T cell receptor beta chains given below trace back to one sample, sequenced in a study of cytomegalovirus exposure and HLA in healthy donors. Assay: immunoSEQ multiplex PCR; the TCRdb copy retains only in-frame clones and omits some. The data contain 38,000 or so clones, 90% to 95% of them singletons. The source material was PBMCs. The receptors originated from a man younger than 30 in good health and CMV-seronegative.

The V gene is TRBV5-1, the J gene TRBJ2-3; 12 bases fit TRBD2. The junction had 7 bases not matched to a gene; V was cut back by 1 base and J by 10 bases. CDR3 length equals 15 residues. CDR1 SGHRS and CDR2 YFSETQ come from the germline V gene. CDR3 in amino acids: CASSLSASGGAAQYF. In nucleotides, the CDR3 is TGCGCCAGCAGCTTGTCGGCTAGCGGGGGGGCCGCGCAGTATTTT.

The chain couples TRBV10-3 to TRBJ2-7; 8 nucleotides line up with TRBD1. The germline V gene encodes CDR1 ENHRY and CDR2 SYGVKD. The CDR3 sequence is 13 residues long. The J segment lost 3 bases and the V segment lost 7 bases, leaving 5 bases of the junction unmatched. The CDR3 here is CAITPDRVYEQYF. CDR3 in DNA: TGTGCCATCACCCCGGACAGGGTCTACGAGCAGTACTTC.

The CDR3 sequence is CASSVVSTGDYGYTF. In nucleotides, the CDR3 is TGTGCCAGCAGCGTAGTCTCGACAGGGGACTATGGCTACACCTTC. This chain joins TRBV9 and TRBJ1-2; 8 positions match TRBD1. The CDR3 totals 15 residues. V lost 0 bases, J lost 3 bases, and 4 bases stayed unmatched. The V gene's germline CDR1 is SGDLS and CDR2 YYNGEE.

This chain links TRBV5-1 with TRBJ1-3, with D possibly being TRBD1 (6 bases). V lost 4 bases and J 2 bases, leaving 10 bases between the germline ends. This CDR3 region has 14 residues. CDR1 is SGHRS and CDR2 is YFSETQ in the germline V gene. CDR3 in DNA: TGCGCCAGCAGCCCCGGGACAACTGGAAACACCATATATTTT. Protein product: CASSPGTTGNTIYF.

V is TRBV11-2 and J is TRBJ2-7, with a weak D call TRBD1 (6 bases). V lost 2 bases to trimming and J lost 6 bases, with 11 bases between them. This CDR3 has 13 residues. Germline V gene sequence: CDR1 SGHAT, CDR2 FQNNGV. The CDR3 protein is CASSLSSGAEQYF. CDR3 coding DNA: TGTGCCAGCAGCTTATCATCAGGGGCCGAGCAGTACTTC.

This rearrangement joins TRBV9 to TRBJ2-3; 16 nucleotides align to TRBD2. After removal of 3 bases from V and 4 bases from J, the junction contained 8 bases not matched to a gene. The CDR3 is 18 amino acids. Germline CDR1 reads SGDLS; CDR2 reads YYNGEE. DNA of the CDR3: TGTGCCAGCAGCGAGGGACTAGCGGGGGGGCAAATACCAGATACGCAGTATTTT. This translates into CASSEGLAGGQIPDTQYF.

The gene calls are TRBV6-5 and TRBJ2-7; TRBD1 matches at 7 bases. CDR1 MNHEY and CDR2 SVGAGI come from the germline V gene. This CDR3 spans 14 amino acids. V gave up 5 bases and J gave up 2 bases; unmatched junction bases: 6. CDR3 protein: CASSAGDSPYEQYF. The CDR3 region has the DNA TGTGCCAGCAGTGCTGGGGACAGTCCCTACGAGCAGTACTTC.

This chain links TRBV6-5 with TRBJ2-1, with 8 nucleotides matching TRBD1. The germline V gene has CDR1 MNHEY and CDR2 SVGAGI. The CDR3 covers 16 residues. The V gene end was trimmed by 0 bases and the J gene end by 3 bases; junction bases not matched to a gene: 4. The CDR3 protein is CASSYSIRGLYNEQFF. In DNA, the CDR3 is TGTGCCAGCAGTTACTCGATCAGGGGGCTCTACAATGAGCAGTTCTTC.

J is TRBJ1-2 and V is TRBV2; D not certain. The V end lost 1 base, the J end lost 4 bases, and 13 bases lay between the germline ends. CDR1 is SNHLY, CDR2 FYNNEI, per germline. This CDR3 is built from 15 residues. As DNA, the CDR3 is TGTGCCAGCAGTGAAGGGCTCCAGGAGGGCTATGGCTACACCTTC. As protein: CASSEGLQEGYGYTF.

As DNA, the CDR3 is TGTGCCAGCAGTTCTAACCTCAGGGATGGCTACACCTTC. This translates into CASSSNLRDGYTF. V is TRBV27 and J is TRBJ1-2, with D perhaps matching TRBD1 (5 bases). The CDR3 length is 13 residues. Trimming shortened V by 4 bases and J by 6 bases, and 12 bases separated the two germline ends. The V gene's germline CDR1 is MNHEY and CDR2 SMNVEV (reference sequence).

The rearrangement links TRBV10-3 to TRBJ2-7; 8 nucleotides line up with TRBD2. The CDR3 has 13 residues. CDR1 and CDR2 (germline): ENHRY, SYGVKD. After removal of 7 bases from V and 4 bases from J, the junction contained 6 bases not matched to a gene. For the CDR3, the DNA is TGTGCCATCATGGCGGGGGGCACTTACGAGCAGTACTTC. Translated: CAIMAGGTYEQYF.

The chain links TRBV29-1 to TRBJ1-2, with D possibly TRBD1 on 5 matching bases. CDR3 length: 14 amino acids. V shed 6 bases and J shed 5 bases, with 19 bases lying between them. Germline V gene data show CDR1 as SQVTM and CDR2 as ANQGSEA. This chain's CDR3 is CSVQIDPGSYGYTF. In DNA, the CDR3 is TGCAGCGTCCAAATTGACCCAGGGTCATATGGCTACACCTTC.

This clone was picked up one time. J is TRBJ2-3 and V is TRBV6-5, with D maybe TRBD2 (5 bases). This CDR3 spans 14 amino acids. V dropped 7 bases and J dropped 0 bases, with 11 bases sitting between them. Germline CDR1 reads MNHEY; CDR2 reads SVGAGI. CDR3 coding DNA: TGTGCCAGCACGGCGGGTCAAAGCACAGATACGCAGTATTTT. Protein product: CASTAGQSTDTQYF.

Here the CDR3 reads CASSLFQGLTYEQYF. The CDR3 DNA is TGTGCCAGCAGCTTATTCCAGGGGCTAACCTACGAGCAGTACTTC. This rearrangement joins TRBV11-2 to TRBJ2-7; D possibly corresponds to TRBD1 (6 bases). Germline V lookup: CDR1 SGHAT, CDR2 FQNNGV. The CDR3 has 15 amino acids. V was cut by 2 bases and J by 2 bases, with 13 bases left in between. Supplemented by reference TRBV11-2 and TRBJ2-7, the full variable domain reads EAGVAQSPRYKIIEKRQSVAFWCNPISGHATLYWYQQILGQGPKLLIQFQNNGVVDDSQLPKDRFSAERLKGVDSTLKIQPAKLEDSAVYLCASSLFQGLTYEQYFGPGTRLTVT.

CDR3 amino acids: CASSVGLANTGELFF. DNA for the CDR3: TGTGCCAGCAGTGTCGGGCTAGCCAACACCGGGGAGCTGTTTTTT. This chain uses TRBV2 with TRBJ2-2; possible D gene TRBD2, 5 bases. The V gene lost 4 bases and the J gene lost 2 bases, with 11 bases spanning the gap. The CDR3 is made up of 15 amino acids. Looked up from germline, CDR1 is SNHLY and CDR2 is FYNNEI.

J is TRBJ2-7 and V is TRBV7-6, with 8 bases lining up with TRBD1. Trimming removed 1 base from V and 6 bases from J; junction bases left unmatched: 5. The CDR3 covers 14 residues. Germline CDR1 SGHVS, CDR2 FNYEAQ. CDR3 region: CASSLVDRGREQYF. The CDR3 nucleotides are TGTGCCAGCAGCTTAGTCGACAGGGGCCGCGAGCAGTACTTC.

The rearrangement links TRBV5-1 to TRBJ2-3; D remains ambiguous. Trimming stripped 5 bases from V and 8 bases from J, with 15 bases between. CDR3 length: 13 amino acids. Germline values: CDR1 SGHRS, CDR2 YFSETQ. CDR3 coding DNA: TGCGCCAGCAGAAAGAGTCACGCAGGTACGCAGTATTTT. Translating it yields CASRKSHAGTQYF.

This clone came up a few times. In nucleotides, the CDR3 is TGTGCCAGCAGCACCGACCTAAAGACTAGTTCGGAGACCCAGTACTTC. Translated, it gives CASSTDLKTSSETQYF. The rearrangement uses TRBV11-2 and TRBJ2-5, with D perhaps matching TRBD2 (6 bases). Germline V gives CDR1 SGHAT, CDR2 FQNNGV. The CDR3 spans 16 residues. The V gene lost 5 bases and the J gene lost 5 bases, with 21 bases spanning the gap.

The chain couples TRBV10-3 to TRBJ1-5; D is undetermined. CDR1 is ENHRY, CDR2 SYGVKD, per germline. The length of the CDR3 is 12 residues. Trimming removed 9 bases from V and 4 bases from J, with 10 bases in between. CDR3 sequence (DNA): TGTGCCATAGCGACCGGGAATCAGCCCCAGCATTTT. The encoded protein is CAIATGNQPQHF.

V is TRBV7-9 and J is TRBJ2-5; TRBD2 matches at 8 bases. The CDR3 spans 15 residues. Losses at the gene ends were 2 bases for V and 4 bases for J; bases not matched to a gene: 6. The V gene's germline CDR1 is SEHNR and CDR2 FQNEAQ (reference sequence). The CDR3 is CASSLSGGAGETQYF. The CDR3, as DNA: TGTGCCAGCAGCTTATCCGGGGGGGCCGGAGAGACCCAGTACTTC.

The chain carries TRBV6-1 and TRBJ1-1; D unclear. In germline, CDR1 is MNHNS, CDR2 SASEGT. The CDR3 covers 12 residues. V dropped 4 bases and J dropped 4 bases, with 7 bases sitting between them. This CDR3 reads CASSGFSTEAFF. CDR3 nucleotides: TGTGCCAGCAGTGGATTTAGCACTGAAGCTTTCTTT.

Here the CDR3 DNA reads TGTGCCAGCAGCCAGGGCAGGGCTGGGGCCAACGTCCTGACTTTC. It translates to CASSQGRAGANVLTF. The chain is built from TRBV14 and TRBJ2-6; a possible D gene is TRBD1 (5 bases). Germline-derived CDR1 and CDR2 are SGHDN and FVKESK. Trimming took off 3 bases at V and 2 bases at J, with 8 bases between the two ends. The CDR3 has 15 residues.

This chain uses TRBV6-5 with TRBJ1-3; the D is unclear. Trimming took off 6 bases at V and 0 bases at J, with 9 bases between the two ends. Germline loops: CDR1 MNHEY, CDR2 SVGAGI. This CDR3 region has 14 residues. The CDR3 region is CASRPFGSGNTIYF. The CDR3 DNA sequence: TGTGCCAGCAGGCCTTTCGGCTCTGGAAACACCATATATTTT.

The chain carries TRBV9 and TRBJ2-7; 11 bases line up with TRBD2. Germline V lookup: CDR1 SGDLS, CDR2 YYNGEE. Trimming cost V 4 bases and J 3 bases; bases outside gene matches: 9. CDR3 length equals 16 residues. CDR3 loop: CASSPRTSGRNYEQYF. For the CDR3, the DNA is TGTGCCAGCAGCCCCAGGACTAGCGGGCGAAACTACGAGCAGTACTTC.